This T cell receptor beta chain was retrieved from a study of Ad26.COV2.S vaccination and SARS-CoV-2 variants. The treatment: approximately 18 received Ad26.COV2.S at low or high dose, single or two shots; about five received placebo; per-sample allocation not given. Sampling took place 63 days after the first vaccine or placebo injection. This CDR3 is built from 12 residues. Trimming left V 7 bases short and J 1 base short, with 5 bases between. In germline, CDR1 is SNHLY, CDR2 FYNNEI. Only in-frame clones appear in the TCRdb table, and some are missing; sequencing was by immunoSEQ multiplex PCR. The sample yields about 350,000 clones, about 89% seen once. Note on this clone: The sample contains more than one DNA sequence encoding this CDR3.

The sequence came from a person aged 18-65 years who received the Ad26.COV2.S COVID-19 vaccine or a placebo. The gene calls are TRBV2 and TRBJ2-1; D is ambiguous. Sample: peripheral blood, taken in a trial of Ad26.COV2.S vaccine versus placebo. CDR3 region: CASKGSYNEQFF. The CDR3 DNA reads as TGTGCCAGCAAGGGTTCCTACAATGAGCAGTTCTTC.